This record looks at one TCR beta chain sequence and its context. Its antigen remains unknown. The CDR3 has 13 amino acids. Trimming cost V 1 base and J 8 bases, with 8 bases left between them. Germline CDR1 reads LGHNA; CDR2 reads YNFKEQ. The assay ran at deep level. Produced via immunoSEQ multiplex PCR; TCRdb's table is partial and in-frame only. The table lists 1.4 million to 1.5 million clones, roughly 96% of them singletons. Into CD45RA+ naive and CD45RA-negative memory subsets, the CD4+ cells were split. The data were obtained in a study of shared clonotypes between healthy human individuals. Points from the study as a whole: Naive CD4 clonotypes overlapped across several donors at approximately 5.3%. A small donor pool kept down the genetic and exposure-history diversity that was represented.

J is TRBJ1-4 and V is TRBV4-2; D is unresolved. The clonotype comes from a young man in good health. Specimen: naive CD4+ T cells sorted from blood. Subset: CD45RA+ positively selected. CDR3 amino acids: CASSQVGKEKLFF. CDR3 in DNA: TGTGCCAGCAGCCAAGTTGGTAAGGAAAAACTGTTTTTT.